This TCR beta chain originates from a study of blood T cell repertoires in COVID-19. TCRdb's copy holds only in-frame clones and misses some; the assay was immunoSEQ multiplex PCR. The sample has some 500,000 clones; approximately 88% are singletons. In assigning cohorts, the study relied on participant-reported clinical history. Losses at the gene ends were 0 bases for V and 6 bases for J; bases not matched to a gene: 3. The germline V gene has CDR1 SGDLS and CDR2 YYNGEE. This CDR3 has 14 amino acids. The specimen was PBMCs or T cells enriched from blood (not recorded which). The chain couples TRBV9 to TRBJ2-1; 7 positions match TRBD2. This receptor was identified in a woman in her thirties or forties who had recovered from COVID-19. For the CDR3, the DNA is TGTGCCAGCAGCGTAGCCTGGACTAGCAATGAGCAGTTCTTC. Amino acids: CASSVAWTSNEQFF.